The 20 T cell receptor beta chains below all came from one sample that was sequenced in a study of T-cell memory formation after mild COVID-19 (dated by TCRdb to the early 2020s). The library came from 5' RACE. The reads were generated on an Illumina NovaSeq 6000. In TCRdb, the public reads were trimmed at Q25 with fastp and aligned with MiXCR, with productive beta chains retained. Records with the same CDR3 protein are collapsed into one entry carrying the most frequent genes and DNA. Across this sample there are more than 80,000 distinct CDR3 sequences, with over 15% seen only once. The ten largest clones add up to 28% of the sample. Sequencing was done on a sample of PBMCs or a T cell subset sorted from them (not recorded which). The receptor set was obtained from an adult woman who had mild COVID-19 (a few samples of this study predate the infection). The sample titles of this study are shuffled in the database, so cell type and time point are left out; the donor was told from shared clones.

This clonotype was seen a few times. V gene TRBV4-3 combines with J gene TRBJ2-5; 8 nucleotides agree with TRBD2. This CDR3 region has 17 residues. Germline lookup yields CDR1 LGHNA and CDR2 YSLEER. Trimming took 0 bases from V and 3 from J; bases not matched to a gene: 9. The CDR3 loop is CASSQDRSGTSKETQYF. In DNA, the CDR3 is TGCGCCAGCAGCCAAGATCGTTCCGGGACTAGTAAAGAGACCCAGTACTTC.

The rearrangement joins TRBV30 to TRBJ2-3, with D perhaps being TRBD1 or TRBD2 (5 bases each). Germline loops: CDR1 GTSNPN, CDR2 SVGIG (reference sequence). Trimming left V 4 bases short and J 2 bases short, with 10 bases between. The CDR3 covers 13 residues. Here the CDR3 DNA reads TGTGCCTGGAACGGGGCGCACACAGATACGCAGTATTTT. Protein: CAWNGAHTDTQYF.

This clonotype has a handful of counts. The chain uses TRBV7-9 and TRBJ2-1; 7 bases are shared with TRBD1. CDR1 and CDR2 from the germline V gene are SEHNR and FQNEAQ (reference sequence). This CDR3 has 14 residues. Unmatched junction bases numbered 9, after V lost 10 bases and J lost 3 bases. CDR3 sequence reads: CATFRDSLYNEQFF. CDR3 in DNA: TGTGCCACCTTCCGGGACAGCCTCTACAATGAGCAGTTCTTC.

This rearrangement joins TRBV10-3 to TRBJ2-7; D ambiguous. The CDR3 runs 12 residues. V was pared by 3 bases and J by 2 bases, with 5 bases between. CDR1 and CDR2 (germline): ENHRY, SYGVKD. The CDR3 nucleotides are TGTGCCATCAGTGACAGTCCCTACGAGCAGTACTTC. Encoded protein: CAISDSPYEQYF.

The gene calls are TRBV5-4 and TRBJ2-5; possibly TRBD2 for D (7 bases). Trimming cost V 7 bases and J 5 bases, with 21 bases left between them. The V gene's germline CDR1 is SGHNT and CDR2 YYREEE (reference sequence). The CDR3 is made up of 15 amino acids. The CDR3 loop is CASLGASGTWETQYF. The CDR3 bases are TGTGCCAGCCTGGGGGCTAGCGGTACATGGGAGACCCAGTACTTC.

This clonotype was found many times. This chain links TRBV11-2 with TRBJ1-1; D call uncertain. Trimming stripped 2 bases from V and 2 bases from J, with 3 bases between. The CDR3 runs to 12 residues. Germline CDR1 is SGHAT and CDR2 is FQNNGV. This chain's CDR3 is CASSLTNTEAFF. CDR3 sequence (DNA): TGTGCCAGCAGCTTAACCAACACTGAAGCTTTCTTT.

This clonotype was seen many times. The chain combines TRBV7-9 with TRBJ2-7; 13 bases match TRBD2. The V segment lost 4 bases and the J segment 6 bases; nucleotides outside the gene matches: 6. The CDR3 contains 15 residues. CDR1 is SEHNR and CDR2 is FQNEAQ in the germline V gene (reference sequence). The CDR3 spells CASSSGLAGPGEQYF. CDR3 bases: TGTGCCAGCAGCTCGGGACTAGCGGGGCCCGGCGAGCAGTACTTC.

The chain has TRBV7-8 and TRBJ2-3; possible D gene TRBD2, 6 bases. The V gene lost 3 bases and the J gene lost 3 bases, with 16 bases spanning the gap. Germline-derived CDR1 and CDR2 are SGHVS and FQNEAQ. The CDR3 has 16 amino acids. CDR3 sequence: CASSLEDGGETDTQYF. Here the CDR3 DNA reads TGTGCCAGCAGCTTGGAGGACGGAGGGGAGACAGATACGCAGTATTTT. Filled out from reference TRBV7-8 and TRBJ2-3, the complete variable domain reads GAGVSQSPRYKVAKRGQDVALRCDPISGHVSLFWYQQALGQGPEFLTYFQNEAQLDKSGLPSDRFFAERPEGSVSTLKIQRTQQEDSAVYLCASSLEDGGETDTQYFGPGTRLTVL.

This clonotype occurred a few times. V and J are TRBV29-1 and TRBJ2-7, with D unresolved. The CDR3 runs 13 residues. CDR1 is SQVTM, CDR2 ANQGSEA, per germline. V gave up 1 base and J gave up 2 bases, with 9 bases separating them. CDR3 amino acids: CSVEGAEAYEQYF. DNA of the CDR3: TGCAGCGTTGAAGGGGCGGAAGCCTACGAGCAGTACTTC.

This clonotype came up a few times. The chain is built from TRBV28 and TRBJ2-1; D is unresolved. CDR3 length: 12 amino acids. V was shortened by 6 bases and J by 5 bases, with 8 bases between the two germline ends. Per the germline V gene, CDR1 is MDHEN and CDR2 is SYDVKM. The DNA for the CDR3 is TGTGCCAGCAGCTCGGTTCACAATGAGCAGTTCTTC. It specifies CASSSVHNEQFF.

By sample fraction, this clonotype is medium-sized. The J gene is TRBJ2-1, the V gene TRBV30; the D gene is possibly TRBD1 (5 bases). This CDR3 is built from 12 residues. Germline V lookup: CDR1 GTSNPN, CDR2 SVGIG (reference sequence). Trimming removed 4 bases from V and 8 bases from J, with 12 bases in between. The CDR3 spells CAWNVGVDEQFF. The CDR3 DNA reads TGTGCCTGGAATGTAGGGGTCGATGAGCAGTTCTTC. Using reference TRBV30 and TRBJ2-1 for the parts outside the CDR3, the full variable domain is SQTIHQWPATLVQPVGSPLSLECTVEGTSNPNLYWYRQAAGRGLQLLFYSVGIGQISSEVPQNLSASRPQDRQFILSSKKLLLSDSGFYLCAWNVGVDEQFFGPGTRLTVL.

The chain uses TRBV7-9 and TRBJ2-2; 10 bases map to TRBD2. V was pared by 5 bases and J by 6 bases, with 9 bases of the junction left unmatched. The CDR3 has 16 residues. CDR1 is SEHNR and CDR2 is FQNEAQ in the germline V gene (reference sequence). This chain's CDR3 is CASSLSSGRMAGELFF. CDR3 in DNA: TGTGCCAGCAGCCTCTCTAGCGGGAGAATGGCCGGGGAGCTGTTTTTT.

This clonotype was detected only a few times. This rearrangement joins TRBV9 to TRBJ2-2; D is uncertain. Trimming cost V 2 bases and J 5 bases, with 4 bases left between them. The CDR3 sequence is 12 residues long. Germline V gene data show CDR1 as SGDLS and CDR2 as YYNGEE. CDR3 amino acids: CASSVRTGELFF. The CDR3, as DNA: TGTGCCAGCAGCGTTCGGACCGGGGAGCTGTTTTTT.

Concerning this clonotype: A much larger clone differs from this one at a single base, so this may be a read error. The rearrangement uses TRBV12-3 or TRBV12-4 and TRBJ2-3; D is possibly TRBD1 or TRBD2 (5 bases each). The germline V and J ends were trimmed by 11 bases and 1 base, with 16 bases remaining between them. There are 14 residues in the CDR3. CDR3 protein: CARGRGAGTDTQYF. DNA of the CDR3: TGTGCCCGCGGTAGAGGGGCCGGCACAGATACGCAGTATTTT.

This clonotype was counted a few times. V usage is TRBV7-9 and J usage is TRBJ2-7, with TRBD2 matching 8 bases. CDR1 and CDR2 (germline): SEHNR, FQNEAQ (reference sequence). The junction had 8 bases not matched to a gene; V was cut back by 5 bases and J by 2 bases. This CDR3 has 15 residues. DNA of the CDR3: TGTGCCAGCAGCGCGAATAGCGGGAAGGCCTACGAGCAGTACTTC. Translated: CASSANSGKAYEQYF.

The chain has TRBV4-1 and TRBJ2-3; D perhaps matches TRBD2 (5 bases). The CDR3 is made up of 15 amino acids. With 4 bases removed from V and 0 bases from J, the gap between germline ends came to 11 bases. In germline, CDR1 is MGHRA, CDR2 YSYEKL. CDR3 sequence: CASSLTRTSTDTQYF. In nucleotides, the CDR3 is TGCGCCAGCAGCCTAACCCGGACTAGCACAGATACGCAGTATTTT.

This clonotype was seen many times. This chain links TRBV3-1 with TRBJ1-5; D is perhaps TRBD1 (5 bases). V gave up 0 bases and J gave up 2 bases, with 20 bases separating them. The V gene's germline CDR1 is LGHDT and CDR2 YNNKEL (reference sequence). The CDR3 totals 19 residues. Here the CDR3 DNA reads TGTGCCAGCAGCCAAGATCGCCCGGGGCGAATTGGGCGCAATCAGCCCCAGCATTTT. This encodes CASSQDRPGRIGRNQPQHF.

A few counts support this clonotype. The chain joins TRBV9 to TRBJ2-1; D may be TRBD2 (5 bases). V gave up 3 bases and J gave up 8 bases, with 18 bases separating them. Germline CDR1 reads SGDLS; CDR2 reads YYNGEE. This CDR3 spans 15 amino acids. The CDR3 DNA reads TGTGCCAGCAGCGCGAAAAATCCCGGGGTAGATGAGCAGTTCTTC. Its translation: CASSAKNPGVDEQFF.

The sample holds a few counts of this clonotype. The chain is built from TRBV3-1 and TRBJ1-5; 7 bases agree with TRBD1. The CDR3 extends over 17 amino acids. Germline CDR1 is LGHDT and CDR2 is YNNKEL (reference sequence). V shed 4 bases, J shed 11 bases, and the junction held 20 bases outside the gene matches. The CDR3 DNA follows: TGTGCCAGCAGCCCTTCCCATGCCGGGACAGATCGCTATGCCCAGCATTTT. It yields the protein CASSPSHAGTDRYAQHF. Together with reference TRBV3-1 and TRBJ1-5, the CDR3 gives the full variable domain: DTAVSQTPKYLVTQMGNDKSIKCEQNLGHDTMYWYKQDSKKFLKIMFSYNNKELIINETVPNRFSPKSPDKAHLNLHINSLELGDSAVYFCASSPSHAGTDRYAQHFGDGTRLSIL.

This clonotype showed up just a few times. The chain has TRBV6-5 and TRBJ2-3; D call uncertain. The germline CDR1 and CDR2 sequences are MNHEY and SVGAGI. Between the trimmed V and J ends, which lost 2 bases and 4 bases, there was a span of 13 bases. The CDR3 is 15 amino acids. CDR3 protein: CASSYGPTGADTQYF. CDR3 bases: TGTGCCAGCAGTTACGGCCCGACTGGGGCAGATACGCAGTATTTT.